A selection of T cell receptor beta chains follows, all from one sample in a study of CD8 T cells in Susac syndrome. TCRdb itself ran the immunoSEQ multiplex PCR reads through MiXCR, one entry per CDR3 protein. Of 140,000 to 150,000 distinct CDR3 sequences in the sample, 94% were seen once. Sequenced sample: CD4+ T cells from PBMCs. These TCRs come from a human donor in good health. The conserved cysteine and the conserved F or W are not part of the CDR3 here. Fields, in order: V gene, J gene, CDR3 protein.

TRBV27,TRBJ2-7,ASSLSGGPIEQY
TRBV30,TRBJ1-2,ACDRRGSYGYT
TRBV7-2,TRBJ2-7,ASSLGTGGHVSYEQY
TRBV10-3,TRBJ1-5,AISEGDRGNQPQH
TRBV4-2,TRBJ1-1,ASSQEGRKANTEAF
TRBV10-3,TRBJ1-1,AISLAQRNTEAF
TRBV6-5,TRBJ2-7,ASTPTARRYEQY
TRBV9,TRBJ2-7,ASSVDHSHDEQY
TRBV19,TRBJ2-3,ASSSMDTQY
TRBV14,TRBJ2-5,ASSQSSLAGGETQY
TRBV2,TRBJ2-7,ASSAYEQY
TRBV7-2,TRBJ2-5,ASSLVTSQETQY
TRBV5-1,TRBJ2-7,ASSPSSGRFYEQY
TRBV2,TRBJ1-2,ASSSQGTYGYT
TRBV5-1,TRBJ2-7,ASSRLDRGGEQY
TRBV7-9,TRBJ2-5,ASSYGRAGEKQGTQY
TRBV3-1,TRBJ2-7,ASSFPGTGTREQY
TRBV20-1,TRBJ1-5,SALTVTSQH
TRBV2,TRBJ1-4,ASSFNEKLF
TRBV18,TRBJ2-1,ASSPSHGERQF
TRBV20-1,TRBJ1-1,SARWGNTEAF
TRBV5-1,TRBJ2-2,ASSLVIDGELF
TRBV15,TRBJ1-3,ATSSSRARGNTIY
TRBV3-1,TRBJ2-1,ASRPGKLAGGEGF
TRBV11-2,TRBJ1-1,ASSRTGTRYEAF
TRBV2,TRBJ1-5,ASSDQGMSQPQH
TRBV7-3,TRBJ2-3,ASSSAPTDTQY
TRBV5-4,TRBJ2-5,ASSPLAGEGETQY
TRBV13,TRBJ2-5,ASSTGTGSTSGETQY
TRBV3-1,TRBJ2-7,ASSQDRRQY
TRBV3-1,TRBJ2-1,ASSPYNPGEQF
TRBV5-8,TRBJ2-1,ASSLRYRENRNEQF
TRBV28,TRBJ1-2,ASSSGDRGVFGGYT
TRBV7-9,TRBJ2-7,ASSSQGGFGRRSYEQY
TRBV5-1,TRBJ2-3,ASSFPGEVDTQY
TRBV7-3,TRBJ2-2,ASSSSGGYGTAAGELF
TRBV20-1,TRBJ1-1,SAHEEARNTEAF
TRBV5-4,TRBJ2-3,ASSQDSGTSTDTQY
TRBV29-1,TRBJ1-4,SVYHLGSHEKLF
TRBV15,TRBJ2-5,ATSSKFWETQY
TRBV19,TRBJ1-1,ASSIDTEGPEAF
TRBV5-1,TRBJ2-1,ASSLDLLRTNEQF